The sample holds one count of the clone carrying this T cell receptor (beta chain). This specimen belongs to a study of cytomegalovirus exposure and HLA in healthy donors. Per germline, CDR1 MNHEY and CDR2 SMNVEV (reference sequence). V was shortened by 3 bases and J by 4 bases, with 15 bases between the two germline ends. The CDR3 sequence is 15 residues long. The assay was immunoSEQ multiplex PCR, and TCRdb's table has in-frame clones only and misses some. In the table there are roughly 130,000 clones, about nine tenths of which are singletons. The origin of this receptor is a man aged 25 to 45 in good health and CMV-seronegative. The source material was PBMCs. The chain uses TRBV27 and TRBJ1-2, with unresolved D. CDR3 sequence: CASSLRPPAPYGYTF. CDR3 nucleotide sequence: TGTGCCAGCAGTTTGCGCCCTCCCGCCCCCTATGGCTACACCTTC.